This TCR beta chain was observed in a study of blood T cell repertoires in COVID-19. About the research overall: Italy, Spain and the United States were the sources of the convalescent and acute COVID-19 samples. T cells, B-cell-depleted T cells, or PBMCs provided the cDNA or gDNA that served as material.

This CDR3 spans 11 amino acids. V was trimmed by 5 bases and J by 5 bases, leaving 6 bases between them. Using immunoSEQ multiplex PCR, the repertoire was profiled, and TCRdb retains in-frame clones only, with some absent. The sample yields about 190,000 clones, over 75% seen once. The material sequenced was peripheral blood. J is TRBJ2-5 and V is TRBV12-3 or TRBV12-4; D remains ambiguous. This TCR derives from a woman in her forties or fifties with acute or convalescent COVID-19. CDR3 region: CASSPGETQYF. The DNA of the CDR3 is TGTGCCAGCAGTCCCGGTGAGACCCAGTACTTC.